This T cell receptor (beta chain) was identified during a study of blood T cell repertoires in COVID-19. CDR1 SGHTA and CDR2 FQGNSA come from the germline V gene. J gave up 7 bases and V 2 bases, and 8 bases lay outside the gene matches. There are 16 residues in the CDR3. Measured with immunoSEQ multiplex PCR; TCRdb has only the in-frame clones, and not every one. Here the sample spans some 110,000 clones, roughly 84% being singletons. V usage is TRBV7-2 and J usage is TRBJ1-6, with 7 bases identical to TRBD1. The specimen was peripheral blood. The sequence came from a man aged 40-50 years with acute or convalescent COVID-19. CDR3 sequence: CASSLMGRGNNSPLHF. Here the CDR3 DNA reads TGTGCCAGCAGCTTAATGGGCAGGGGGAACAATTCACCCCTCCACTTT.